This TCR beta chain originates from a study of cytomegalovirus exposure and HLA in healthy donors. Across the whole study: A later analysis reported the 120 or so validation repertoires used the same platform as the roughly 700 first-cohort repertoires. Study-level points and caveats: Associated with cytomegalovirus, according to the listing, were 170 or so TCR beta chains. As confirmed in vitro, three CMV-associated chains were specific for CMV antigens.

Separation from the approximately 710-subject first cohort characterized the 120-subject validation cohort, to which the donors belonged. Concerning this clone: Its antigen remains unknown.

TCRdb keeps only in-frame clones here, not all; method: immunoSEQ multiplex PCR. The profile shows 100,000 to 120,000 clones, nearly 97% of them singletons. The germline V and J ends were trimmed by 6 bases and 0 bases, with 6 bases remaining between them. Germline CDR1 and CDR2: SQVTM and ANQGSEA. The CDR3 sequence is 12 residues long. The clonotype originates from a young woman in good health and CMV-seronegative. This chain links TRBV29-1 with TRBJ1-5; D gene uncertain. Specimen: PBMCs. As DNA, the CDR3 is TGCAGCGTACAGTCTAGCAATCAGCCCCAGCATTTT. Encoded protein: CSVQSSNQPQHF.